This TCR beta chain was sequenced for a study of blood T cell repertoires in COVID-19. Profiled with immunoSEQ multiplex PCR; TCRdb holds only in-frame clones, not every one. The table has 250,000 or so clones, approximately 86% seen once. This clone was observed a single time. The CDR3 has 14 amino acids. Trimming took off 4 bases at V and 1 base at J, with 12 bases between the two ends. CDR1 and CDR2 from the germline V gene are SGHRS and YFSETQ. Seattle-derived patients entered the study during active infection and were followed longitudinally. Input material: peripheral blood. The sequence came from a woman aged 55-69 years with COVID-19, enrolled during active disease. The gene calls are TRBV5-1 and TRBJ2-7; tentative D call: TRBD1 (6 bases). The CDR3 reads CASSPIGQSYEQYF. CDR3 coding DNA: TGCGCCAGCAGCCCCATTGGACAGTCCTACGAGCAGTACTTC.